This TCR beta chain was sequenced for a study of CD8 T cells in ankylosing spondylitis. Study results and caveats: Matched synovial fluid from ankylosing spondylitis patients was reported to be enriched for disease-linked clones. Seemingly characteristic of ankylosing spondylitis blood was a TCR beta motif consisting of roughly 8 highly homologous variants.

A few counts support this clonotype. What it recognizes is unknown. TCRdb re-derived calls from the 5' RACE reads in MiXCR, one entry per CDR3 protein. Here the sample spans 200,000 to 250,000 distinct CDR3 sequences, 8% to 9% being singletons. Sequencing was carried out using blood, either unsorted or a sorted T cell fraction (not recorded which). The TCR originated in a female donor with ankylosing spondylitis or in good health (not recorded which).

The CDR3 DNA is TGTGCCATCAGTGGGACTAGCGGGATGGAGACCCAGTACTTC. This codes for CAISGTSGMETQYF. This rearrangement joins TRBV10-3 to TRBJ2-5; TRBD2 matches at 12 bases. J was trimmed by 5 bases and V by 4 bases; bases with no gene match: 2. This CDR3 contains 14 residues. Germline CDR1 is ENHRY and CDR2 is SYGVKD.